This is a list of T cell receptor beta chains from one sample in a study of tumor-infiltrating lymphocytes in primary liver carcinoma. In TCRdb, the multiplex PCR reads were re-called with MiXCR into one record per CDR3 protein. The table records roughly 100,000 distinct CDR3 sequences, approximately 70% of them present only once. What was sequenced was liver tumor tissue from sampling region 2. The receptors here all came from a woman aged 60 to 75 with primary liver carcinoma and hepatitis B virus infection. The CDR3 runs from the conserved cysteine through the conserved F or W. The order of the fields is V gene, J gene, clone size, D gene, CDR3 DNA, CDR3 protein. A D gene is named only where the DNA matches it firmly. Part of the rows lack a size; the others show once, few, many or a class for expanded clones.

V: TRBV29-1
J: TRBJ2-1
size: -
D: -
DNA: TGCATCTCCTACTACAATGAGCATTTCTTC
CDR3: CISYYNEHFF

V: TRBV11-3
J: TRBJ2-7
size: -
D: TRBD1
DNA: TGTGCCAGCAGCCCCGGGACAGTGGACAACTACGGGCAGTACTTC
CDR3: CASSPGTVDNYGQYF

V: TRBV28
J: TRBJ2-4
size: -
D: -
DNA: TGTACCAGCAGAAAGGGGGGGTCAGGAAACATTCAGTACTTC
CDR3: CTSRKGGSGNIQYF

V: TRBV4-1
J: TRBJ1-1
size: -
D: -
DNA: TGCGCCAGCAGCCTTAGGATCGAGGACACTGAAGCTTTCTTT
CDR3: CASSLRIEDTEAFF

V: TRBV7-9
J: TRBJ2-3
size: once
D: -
DNA: TGTGCCAGCAGCTTATTAGCGTCCCCCCCCACAGATACGCAGTATTTT
CDR3: CASSLLASPPTDTQYF

V: TRBV6-6
J: TRBJ2-7
size: many
D: -
DNA: TGTGCCAGCAGTTACTCCGCGGGTAGCTCCTACGAGCAGTACTTC
CDR3: CASSYSAGSSYEQYF

V: TRBV10-2
J: TRBJ1-1
size: -
D: -
DNA: TGTGCCAGCATCCCCAGTGGGAACACTGAAGCTTTCTTT
CDR3: CASIPSGNTEAFF

V: TRBV11-2
J: TRBJ2-2
size: -
D: -
DNA: TGTGCCAACAGCCCTAGAACAGCGTTGAACACCGGGGGGCTGCTTTTT
CDR3: CANSPRTALNTGGLLF

V: TRBV30
J: TRBJ1-5
size: -
D: -
DNA: TGTGCCTGGAGCTCGGGCCTTAGCAATCAGTCCCAGCATTTT
CDR3: CAWSSGLSNQSQHF

V: TRBV7-3
J: TRBJ2-2
size: few
D: -
DNA: TGTGCCAGCAGCCCATCCGGGACTCATAACACCGGGGAGCTGTTTTTT
CDR3: CASSPSGTHNTGELFF

V: TRBV7-3
J: TRBJ2-1
size: -
D: -
DNA: TGTGCCAGCAACCACCTAGTGGTCGGTTGGGGTGAGCAATTCTTC
CDR3: CASNHLVVGWGEQFF

V: TRBV6-4
J: TRBJ2-3
size: -
D: TRBD2
DNA: TGTGCCAGCTGTGACTCGGCTAGCGGAGGCACAGATACGCAGTATTTT
CDR3: CASCDSASGGTDTQYF

V: TRBV12-3/TRBV12-4
J: TRBJ1-6
size: many
D: -
DNA: TGTGCCAGCAGTCGCACCGGGACGGCGAACTCACCCCTCCACTTT
CDR3: CASSRTGTANSPLHF

V: TRBV11-2
J: TRBJ1-2
size: -
D: TRBD1
DNA: TGTGCCAGCAGCTTAAACAGGGGAATCTATGGCTGCGCCTTC
CDR3: CASSLNRGIYGCAF

V: TRBV2
J: TRBJ2-2
size: -
D: -
DNA: TGTGCCAGCAGTGAACAGACCGGGGAGCTGTTTTTT
CDR3: CASSEQTGELFF

V: TRBV29-1
J: TRBJ2-1
size: -
D: -
DNA: TGCAGCGTTGAAGTCCAGACTAACGGGATTAATGAGCAGTTCTTC
CDR3: CSVEVQTNGINEQFF

V: TRBV18
J: TRBJ2-7
size: once
D: TRBD1
DNA: TGTGCCAGCACAAAGGGGTCGGGACAGCCAACCTACGAGCAGTACTTC
CDR3: CASTKGSGQPTYEQYF

V: TRBV11-2
J: TRBJ2-7
size: once
D: TRBD2
DNA: TGCGCCAGCAGCCCAAGCGGGACGGGTTCCGATCAGTACTTC
CDR3: CASSPSGTGSDQYF

V: TRBV2
J: TRBJ2-7
size: many
D: TRBD1
DNA: TGTGCCAGCAGTGAAAGTTCAGGGGGCTCCTACGAGCAGTACTTC
CDR3: CASSESSGGSYEQYF

V: TRBV29-1
J: TRBJ2-1
size: -
D: -
DNA: TGCAGCGTTGAAGGAGAGACAAGGGCCAATGAGCAGTTCTTC
CDR3: CSVEGETRANEQFF

V: TRBV25-1
J: TRBJ2-7
size: many
D: -
DNA: TGTGCCAGCAGTGAACTCCACCCCGCTAGGAGCGAGCAGTACTTC
CDR3: CASSELHPARSEQYF

V: TRBV21-1
J: TRBJ2-7
size: many
D: -
DNA: TGTGCCAGCAGCGAGTGGGGGAGCAGGTTCCACGAGCAGTACTTC
CDR3: CASSEWGSRFHEQYF

V: TRBV5-1
J: TRBJ2-7
size: many
D: -
DNA: TGCGCCAGCAGCCCCGGGCATCTTGGGAACCTAGGGGAGCAGTACTTC
CDR3: CASSPGHLGNLGEQYF

V: TRBV7-9
J: TRBJ1-5
size: many
D: -
DNA: TGTGCCAGCAGCTTAGCGCTCAATCAGCCCCAGCATTTT
CDR3: CASSLALNQPQHF

V: TRBV14
J: TRBJ2-5
size: many
D: TRBD2
DNA: TGTGCCAGCAGCCCCCTGGGTAGCGGGGCACAAGAGACCCAGTACTTC
CDR3: CASSPLGSGAQETQYF

V: TRBV11-3
J: TRBJ2-3
size: -
D: TRBD1
DNA: TGTGCCAGAAGCCCCCGACAGGGGTCAGGCACAGATAAGCAGTATTTT
CDR3: CARSPRQGSGTDKQYF

V: TRBV4-2
J: TRBJ2-1
size: -
D: -
DNA: TGTGTCAGCAGCCGGGATAGCGGTTATGAGCAGTTCTTC
CDR3: CVSSRDSGYEQFF

V: TRBV11-2
J: TRBJ2-2
size: -
D: -
DNA: TGTGTCAGCAGCCCTCCGGAAGGACCGACCGGAGAGCTGTTTTTT
CDR3: CVSSPPEGPTGELFF

V: TRBV9
J: TRBJ1-2
size: -
D: -
DNA: TGTGCCAGCAGCGTAGAATGGGGGGGGTCGAGTGGCTACACCTTC
CDR3: CASSVEWGGSSGYTF

V: TRBV11-2
J: TRBJ2-6
size: -
D: TRBD1
DNA: TGTACCAGCAGTTTAGGGGGCGCAGGGGCCAGCGTCCTGACTTTC
CDR3: CTSSLGGAGASVLTF

V: TRBV5-1
J: TRBJ1-6
size: -
D: TRBD1
DNA: TGCGCCAGCAGCCCGAGGACAGGACGGTCACCCCTCCACTTT
CDR3: CASSPRTGRSPLHF

V: TRBV7-9
J: TRBJ2-2
size: -
D: -
DNA: TGTGCCAGCAGCTTACTAGGTTCCTGGGAGCTGTTTTTT
CDR3: CASSLLGSWELFF

V: TRBV12-3/TRBV12-4
J: TRBJ2-2
size: -
D: -
DNA: TGTGCCAGCAGTTTCTGGGGCAGTAACACCGGGGAACTGTTTTTT
CDR3: CASSFWGSNTGELFF

V: TRBV11-3
J: TRBJ2-1
size: -
D: TRBD2
DNA: TGTGCCAGGAGCTTGGGAACTAGCGGGAAGCTTCAGCAGTTCTTC
CDR3: CARSLGTSGKLQQFF

V: TRBV12-3/TRBV12-4
J: TRBJ2-2
size: -
D: TRBD2
DNA: TGTGGCATCAGTCCCAACAGCGGGAGACTGGGCGAGGAGCTGTTTTTT
CDR3: CGISPNSGRLGEELFF

V: TRBV30
J: TRBJ1-5
size: -
D: -
DNA: TGTGCCTGGAGTAGGGGGGCGCGGGGCAATCAGTCCCGGCATTTT
CDR3: CAWSRGARGNQSRHF

V: TRBV4-1
J: TRBJ2-5
size: -
D: TRBD2
DNA: TGCGCCAGCAGCCCCGGGACTAGTCGAGAGACCCAGTACTTC
CDR3: CASSPGTSRETQYF

V: TRBV7-8
J: TRBJ2-2
size: -
D: -
DNA: TGTGCCAGCAGCTTAGGGGTCGGGGAGCTGTTTTTC
CDR3: CASSLGVGELFF

V: TRBV6-6
J: TRBJ1-5
size: -
D: -
DNA: TGTGCCAGCAGTTACGGCAGAAAAAGTCAGCCCCAGCATTTT
CDR3: CASSYGRKSQPQHF

V: TRBV5-1
J: TRBJ2-1
size: few
D: TRBD2
DNA: TGCGCCAGCAGCACCCCGGGACTAGCGGGAGCTTCTGAGCAGTTCTTC
CDR3: CASSTPGLAGASEQFF

V: TRBV6-5
J: TRBJ1-5
size: many
D: -
DNA: TGTGCCAGCAGTCCACAGGGTTCTGGACGTCAGCCCCAGCATTTT
CDR3: CASSPQGSGRQPQHF

V: TRBV29-1
J: TRBJ2-3
size: many
D: TRBD2
DNA: TGCAGCGTTGAAGGTCAAGCGGGAGGGAGCGCAGATACGCAGTATTTT
CDR3: CSVEGQAGGSADTQYF

V: TRBV10-3
J: TRBJ2-1
size: -
D: -
DNA: TGTCCCATCAGTGGGGGCCAGTACAATGAGCAGTTCTTC
CDR3: CPISGGQYNEQFF

V: TRBV24-1
J: TRBJ2-7
size: many
D: TRBD2
DNA: TGTGCCACCAGTAGCGGGGGTTCCTACGAGCAGTACTTC
CDR3: CATSSGGSYEQYF

V: TRBV4-1
J: TRBJ2-1
size: -
D: TRBD2
DNA: TGCGCCATCAGCCAAGAGACTAGCGGGGATGACAATGAGCAGTTCTTC
CDR3: CAISQETSGDDNEQFF

V: TRBV29-1
J: TRBJ2-7
size: many
D: TRBD1
DNA: TGCAGCGTTTCGGGACAGGGGGCGCGTGAGCAGTACTTC
CDR3: CSVSGQGAREQYF

V: TRBV11-1
J: TRBJ2-4
size: -
D: -
DNA: TGTGCCAGCAGCTTAGCCTGTGGAGATATTCAGTACTTC
CDR3: CASSLACGDIQYF

V: TRBV6-1
J: TRBJ2-1
size: many
D: -
DNA: TGTGCCAGCAGTGATCCAGGGATCTGGGCCTACAATGAGCAGTTCTTC
CDR3: CASSDPGIWAYNEQFF

V: TRBV28
J: TRBJ1-2
size: -
D: -
DNA: TGTGCCACAGAGATCGTATCTAACTATGGCTACACCTTC
CDR3: CATEIVSNYGYTF

V: TRBV29-1
J: TRBJ2-5
size: -
D: -
DNA: TGCTGCGTTAAAGGCCCGACGGGGTCCATTGAGACCCAGTACTTC
CDR3: CCVKGPTGSIETQYF

V: TRBV12-3/TRBV12-4
J: TRBJ2-5
size: few
D: -
DNA: TGTGCCAGCACTGGGGCAGGGCGTGGGACCCAGTACTTC
CDR3: CASTGAGRGTQYF

V: TRBV4-1
J: TRBJ2-7
size: -
D: -
DNA: TGCCCCAACAGCCAAGGGTCGAGAAGAGCCTACGAGCAGTACTTC
CDR3: CPNSQGSRRAYEQYF

V: TRBV4-1
J: TRBJ1-2
size: once
D: -
DNA: TGCGCCAGCAGCCACTCCCTAGAGGATCTTAGGGCGACCTATGGGTACACCTTC
CDR3: CASSHSLEDLRATYGYTF

V: TRBV7-9
J: TRBJ2-7
size: -
D: TRBD1
DNA: TGCGCCAGCAGCTACGGACAGGGGGATTTCCACGAGGAGTACTTC
CDR3: CASSYGQGDFHEEYF